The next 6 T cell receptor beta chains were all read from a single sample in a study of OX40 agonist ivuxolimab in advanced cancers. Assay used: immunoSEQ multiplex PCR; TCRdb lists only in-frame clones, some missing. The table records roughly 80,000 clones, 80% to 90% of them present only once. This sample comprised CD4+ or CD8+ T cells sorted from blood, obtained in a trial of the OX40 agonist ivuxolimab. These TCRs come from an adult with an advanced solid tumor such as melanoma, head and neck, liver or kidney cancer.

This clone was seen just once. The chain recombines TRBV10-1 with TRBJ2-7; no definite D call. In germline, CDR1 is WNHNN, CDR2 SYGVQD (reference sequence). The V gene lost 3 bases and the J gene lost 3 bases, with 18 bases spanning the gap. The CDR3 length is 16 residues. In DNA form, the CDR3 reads TGCGCCAGCAGTGATGGGCGGCGATTACGCCTCTACGAGCAGTACTTC. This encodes CASSDGRRLRLYEQYF.

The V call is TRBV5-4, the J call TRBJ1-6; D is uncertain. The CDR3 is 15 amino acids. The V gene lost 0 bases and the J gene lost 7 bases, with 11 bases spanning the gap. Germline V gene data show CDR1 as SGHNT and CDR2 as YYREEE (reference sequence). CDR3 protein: CASSLDGRNNSPLHF. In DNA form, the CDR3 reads TGTGCCAGCAGCTTGGATGGGCGTAACAATTCACCCCTCCACTTT.

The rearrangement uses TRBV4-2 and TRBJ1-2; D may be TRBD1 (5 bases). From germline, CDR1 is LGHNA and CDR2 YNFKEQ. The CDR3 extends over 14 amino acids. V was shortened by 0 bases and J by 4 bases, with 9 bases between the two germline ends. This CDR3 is CASSQEPTAYGYTF. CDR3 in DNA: TGTGCCAGCAGCCAAGAACCGACAGCCTATGGCTACACCTTC.

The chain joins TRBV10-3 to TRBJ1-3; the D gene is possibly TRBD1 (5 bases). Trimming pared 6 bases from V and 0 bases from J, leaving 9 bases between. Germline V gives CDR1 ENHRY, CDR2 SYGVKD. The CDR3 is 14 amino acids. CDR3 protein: CAIRGPASGNTIYF. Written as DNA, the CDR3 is TGTGCCATCAGGGGACCAGCCTCTGGAAACACCATATATTTT.

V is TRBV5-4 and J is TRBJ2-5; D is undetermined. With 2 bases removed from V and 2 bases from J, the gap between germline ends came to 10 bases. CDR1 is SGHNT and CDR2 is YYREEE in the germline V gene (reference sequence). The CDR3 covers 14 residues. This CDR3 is CASSLRTVQETQYF. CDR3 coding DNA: TGTGCCAGCAGCTTAAGGACCGTTCAAGAGACCCAGTACTTC.

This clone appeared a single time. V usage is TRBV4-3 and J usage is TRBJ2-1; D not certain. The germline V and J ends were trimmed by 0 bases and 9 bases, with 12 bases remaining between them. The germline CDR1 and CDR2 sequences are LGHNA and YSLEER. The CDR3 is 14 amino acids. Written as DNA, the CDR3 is TGCGCCAGCAGCCAAGATAGAAGGTCAAGTGAGCAGTTCTTC. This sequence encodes CASSQDRRSSEQFF.